A single sample gave rise to the 32 T cell receptor beta chains below, sequenced in a study of tumor and adjacent non-tumor tissue in lung cancer. The library came from three nested PCR rounds adapted from ARM-PCR protocols. TCRdb called the multiplex PCR reads again in MiXCR, with one record for every CDR3 protein. Of under 140,000 distinct CDR3 sequences listed, 84% are singletons. The template was RNA from unsorted bulk tissue. Source material: lung tumor tissue. These receptors all stem from a man aged 65 to 79 with non-small cell lung cancer.

The V gene is TRBV6-2 or TRBV6-3, the J gene TRBJ2-7; D possibly corresponds to TRBD2 (6 bases). This CDR3 has 16 amino acids. V dropped 6 bases and J dropped 13 bases, with 31 bases sitting between them. CDR1 and CDR2 from the germline V gene are MNHEY and SVGEGT. CDR3 coding DNA: TGTGCCAGCAGGAATACTGCCGGGACTCGGGGGAGCGAATACTACTTC. Protein product: CASRNTAGTRGSEYYF.

Details on this clonotype: One end of the junction varies from germline; a read error may be responsible. CDR3 nucleotide sequence: TGTGCCAGCAACTTAATATCGCGTCTAGCGGGGGGAGCTAGCACATATACGCAGTATTTT. Its protein is CASNLISRLAGGASTYTQYF. The chain has TRBV11-2 and TRBJ2-3; 11 bases agree with TRBD2. Germline lookup yields CDR1 SGHAT and CDR2 FQNNGV. The CDR3 contains 20 residues. Together with reference TRBV11-2 and TRBJ2-3, the CDR3 gives the full variable domain: EAGVAQSPRYKIIEKRQSVAFWCNPISGHATLYWYQQILGQGPKLLIQFQNNGVVDDSQLPKDRFSAERLKGVDSTLKIQPAKLEDSAVYLCASNLISRLAGGASTYTQYFGPGTRLTVL.

In regard to this clonotype: A much larger clone is a single base away; this may be a read error. J is TRBJ2-3 and V is TRBV11-2; no definite D call. The length of the CDR3 is 17 residues. The V gene lost 0 bases and the J gene lost 7 bases, with 20 bases spanning the gap. The germline gives CDR1 SGHAT, CDR2 FQNNGV. CDR3 amino acids: CASSLDLGGHGSHTQYF. CDR3 nucleotides: TGTGCCAGCAGCTTAGATCTGGGTGGCCACGGATCACATACGCAGTATTTT.

The V and J genes are TRBV14 and TRBJ1-5; TRBD1 is a possible D gene (5 bases). Germline V lookup: CDR1 SGHDN, CDR2 FVKESK. With 4 bases removed from V and 11 bases from J, the gap between germline ends came to 24 bases. The CDR3 runs 16 residues. The CDR3 is CASSPGGSGKRQSQHF. CDR3 bases: TGTGCCAGCAGCCCCGGGGGTAGCGGGAAAAGACAGTCCCAGCATTTT.

The sample holds one count of this clonotype. This chain uses TRBV4-3 with TRBJ2-1, with D tentatively TRBD1 (5 bases). This CDR3 comprises 15 residues. CDR1 and CDR2 from the germline V gene are LGHNA and YSLEER. The CDR3: CTTSQDLGAGNEQFF. CDR3 DNA: TGCACCACCAGCCAAGATTTAGGGGCTGGGAATGAGCAGTTCTTC.

About this clonotype: At one of its ends the junction is not consistent with the germline gene, which may arise from a read error. The chain combines TRBV6-5 with TRBJ2-2; tentatively, D is TRBD2 (6 bases). Per germline, CDR1 MNHEY and CDR2 SVGAGI. The CDR3 runs to 14 residues. The CDR3 protein is CASKTSTNTGELFF. Here the CDR3 DNA reads TGTGCCAGCAAGACTAGTACCAACACCGGGGAACTGTTTTTT.

Points on this clonotype: An end of the junction does not agree with germline; a read error may underlie this. The chain couples TRBV6-1 to TRBJ1-1; no clear D gene. Per the germline V gene, CDR1 is MNHNS and CDR2 is SASEGT. This CDR3 is 15 amino acids long. Written as DNA, the CDR3 is TGTGCCAGCAGTGAAAAGAGCCTGACGAACACTGAAGTTTTCTTT. It codes for CASSEKSLTNTEVFF.

With respect to this clonotype: An end of the junction does not agree with germline; a read error may underlie this. The chain employs TRBV6-6 and TRBJ2-1; 7 positions match TRBD1. Germline-derived CDR1 and CDR2 are MNHNY and SVGAGI (reference sequence). This CDR3 is built from 17 residues. CDR3 DNA sequence: TGCGCCAGCAGTCGCCGACAGGGAAGCATTACAATAGATGAGCAGTTCTTC. Amino acids: CASSRRQGSITIDEQFF.

As to this clonotype: The germline gene is not matched at one end of the junction; a read error may be the cause. V gene TRBV7-9 combines with J gene TRBJ2-5; 7 bases align to TRBD2. Germline-derived CDR1 and CDR2 are SEHNR and FQNEAQ (reference sequence). The CDR3 consists of 15 residues. The CDR3, as DNA: TGTGACAGCAGCCCAAGCGGGGTAGAACAAGAGACCCAATACTTC. This codes for CDSSPSGVEQETQYF.

On this clonotype itself: Possible read error: a much larger clone is one base away. This chain connects TRBV19 to TRBJ1-2; TRBD1 might be the D (5 bases). The CDR3 covers 14 residues. From germline, CDR1 is LNHDA and CDR2 SQIVND (reference sequence). The CDR3 DNA reads as TGTGCCAATAGTATAGCAGGGAGGCGTTATGGCTACACCTTC. Residues: CANSIAGRRYGYTF. Supplemented by reference TRBV19 and TRBJ1-2, the full variable domain reads DGGITQSPKYLFRKEGQNVTLSCEQNLNHDAMYWYRQDPGQGLRLIYYSQIVNDFQKGDIAEGYSVSREKKESFPLTVTSAQKNPTAFYLCANSIAGRRYGYTFGSGTRLTVV.

To note about this clonotype: A read error may produce the germline difference seen at one junction end. The chain recombines TRBV12-3 or TRBV12-4 with TRBJ1-3; D is unresolved. The CDR3 runs to 14 residues. CDR3 sequence: CASSLFDFGNTIYF. For the CDR3, the DNA is TGTGCGAGCAGTTTATTTGACTTTGGAAACACCATATATTTT.

By sample fraction, this clonotype is medium-sized. This chain uses TRBV12-3 or TRBV12-4 with TRBJ2-1; 9 nucleotides agree with TRBD2. The CDR3 runs 14 residues. The V segment lost 2 bases and the J segment 6 bases; nucleotides outside the gene matches: 2. The CDR3 bases are TGTGCCAGCAGTTTATCGCGGGAGGGCAATGAGCAGTTCTTC. Its translation: CASSLSREGNEQFF.

As for this clonotype: A read error is possible here, since a much larger clone lies one base away. The chain has TRBV20-1 and TRBJ2-3; 8 bases are shared with TRBD1. CDR1 and CDR2 (germline): DFQATT, SNEGSKA (reference sequence). The CDR3 has 14 residues. Here the CDR3 reads CRARQGLSTDTQYF. CDR3 sequence (DNA): TGCAGAGCCAGACAGGGGTTGAGCACAGATACGCAGTATTTT.

Notes on this clonotype: The CDR3 ends on some other residue instead of the conserved phenylalanine or tryptophan, so this is likely a read error. The rearrangement links TRBV7-9 to TRBJ2-1; D tentatively fits TRBD1 or TRBD2 (5 bases each). The CDR3 consists of 15 residues. The V end lost 5 bases, the J end lost 5 bases, and 16 bases lay between the germline ends. CDR1 is SEHNR and CDR2 is FQNEAQ in the germline V gene (reference sequence). CDR3 in DNA: TGTGCCAGCAGCCCCTCCGGGGACGGGAACAATGAGCAGTTCTTA. It encodes CASSPSGDGNNEQFL.

As concerns this clonotype: An end of the junction does not agree with germline; a read error may underlie this. The CDR3 sequence is CASILHVRDWASYDGQFF. Here the CDR3 DNA reads TGTGCCAGCATCTTACATGTGCGGGACTGGGCCTCCTACGATGGACAGTTCTTC. The chain uses TRBV11-2 and TRBJ2-1; possibly TRBD2 for D (6 bases). Germline CDR1 is SGHAT and CDR2 is FQNNGV. This CDR3 contains 18 residues.

This chain links TRBV6-5 with TRBJ1-2; D is undetermined. There are 16 residues in the CDR3. Germline V CDR1 and CDR2: MNHEY, SVGAGI. Trimming cost V 3 bases and J 4 bases, with 18 bases left between them. In DNA form, the CDR3 reads TGTGCCAGCAGTTATAATCGACTGGCTCTTTTCTATGGCTACACCTTC. Protein product: CASSYNRLALFYGYTF.

This chain uses TRBV20-1 with TRBJ2-1; possibly TRBD2 for D (6 bases). This CDR3 contains 16 residues. Germline V CDR1 and CDR2: DFQATT, SNEGSKA (reference sequence). Trimming left V 2 bases short and J 13 bases short, with 27 bases between. CDR3 bases: TGCAGTGCTAGAAATGCACAAGGACTACCGGGAGAAGTCCAGTTCTTC. Translating gives CSARNAQGLPGEVQFF.

This clonotype was counted a single time. This rearrangement joins TRBV6-2 or TRBV6-3 to TRBJ2-3, with unresolved D. This CDR3 comprises 15 residues. Trimming stripped 2 bases from V and 2 bases from J, with 11 bases between. Germline V lookup: CDR1 MNHEY, CDR2 SVGEGT. The CDR3 nucleotides are TGTGCCAGCAGTTACCCGGCCCCGCACACAGATACGCAGTATTTT. It codes for CASSYPAPHTDTQYF.

The J gene is TRBJ2-7, the V gene TRBV4-2; 7 bases agree with TRBD2. J lost 7 bases, V lost 4 bases, and 16 bases had no gene match. CDR1 is LGHNA and CDR2 is YNFKEQ in the germline V gene. There are 16 residues in the CDR3. The CDR3 loop reads CASSPLGLTGGKEQYF. The CDR3 coding sequence is TGTGCCAGCAGCCCACTGGGACTGACGGGAGGAAAGGAGCAGTACTTC.

Points on this clonotype: Because the CDR3's place on the DNA is in doubt, the DNA is left out and the CDR3 is given as listed by TCRdb. This chain uses TRBV12-3 or TRBV12-4 with TRBJ2-1; TRBD2, the D gene given by the table, was not confirmed from the DNA. The CDR3 numbers 13 amino acids, ends counted. The CDR3 loop reads CASSFGMGSGKFF.

On this clonotype itself: At one of its ends the junction is not consistent with the germline gene, which may arise from a read error. The chain recombines TRBV6-1 with TRBJ1-1; no clear D. CDR3 length equals 15 residues. Per the germline V gene, CDR1 is MNHNS and CDR2 is SASEGT. The CDR3 here is CTSSENSLTNTEVSF. CDR3 nucleotides: TGTACCAGCAGTGAAAACAGCCTGACGAACACTGAAGTTTCCTTT.

With respect to this clonotype: The germline gene is not matched at one end of the junction; a read error may be the cause. The rearrangement uses TRBV5-4 and TRBJ2-2; D possibly matches TRBD1 or TRBD2 (5 bases each). The CDR3 runs 17 residues. Germline V lookup: CDR1 SGHNT, CDR2 YYREEE (reference sequence). The CDR3 region is CASSLRPGRGIPGELFF. CDR3 DNA sequence: TGTGCCAGTAGCTTACGGCCAGGGAGAGGGATCCCCGGGGAGCTGTTTTTT. Using reference TRBV5-4 and TRBJ2-2 for the parts outside the CDR3, the full variable domain is ETGVTQSPTHLIKTRGQQVTLRCSSQSGHNTVSWYQQALGQGPQFIFQYYREEENGRGNFPPRFSGLQFPNYSSELNVNALELDDSALYLCASSLRPGRGIPGELFFGEGSRLTVL.

Regarding this clonotype: A much larger clone lies one base from this, so it may be a read error. V usage is TRBV7-2 and J usage is TRBJ2-1; TRBD2 aligns across 12 bases. CDR3 size: 15 residues. Germline CDR1 reads SGHTA; CDR2 reads FQGNSA. CDR3 in DNA: TGTGCCAACAGCCCGTGGACTAGCGGGATAAATGAGCAGTTCTTC. Its protein is CANSPWTSGINEQFF.

A remark on this clonotype: The junction differs from germline at one of its ends, possibly a read error. The chain carries TRBV4-2 and TRBJ2-3, with 11 bases aligning to TRBD2. CDR1 is LGHNA, CDR2 YNFKEQ, per germline. CDR3 length: 16 residues. The CDR3 DNA follows: TGTGCCAGCAGTCGTGGGACTAGCGGACGCACAGATACGCACTATTTT. It specifies CASSRGTSGRTDTHYF.

As concerns this clonotype: The junction does not match germline at one end; this may be a read error. The chain is built from TRBV5-1 and TRBJ2-1; TRBD2 aligns across 8 bases. Germline assignment: CDR1 SGHRS and CDR2 YFSETQ. The CDR3 is 14 residues long. The CDR3 region has the DNA TGCGCCAGTAGTTCCGGCGGGGGGTACAATGAGCACTTCTTC. Translating it yields CASSSGGGYNEHFF.

Note on this clonotype: At one end, the junction sequence differs from germline, possibly due to a read error. V gene TRBV18 combines with J gene TRBJ1-2; no clear D gene. The CDR3 has 14 amino acids. CDR1 is KGHSH and CDR2 is LQKENI in the germline V gene. The DNA of the CDR3 is TGTACCAACTCACCACCGGGCCTATTCTATGACTACACCTTC. Translation gives CTNSPPGLFYDYTF. Supplemented by reference TRBV18 and TRBJ1-2, the full variable domain reads NAGVMQNPRHLVRRRGQEARLRCSPMKGHSHVYWYRQLPEEGLKFMVYLQKENIIDESGMPKERFSAEFPKEGPSILRIQQVVRGDSAAYFCTNSPPGLFYDYTFGSGTRLTVV.

This clonotype was seen a single time. Sequence at one end of the junction differs from germline and may be a read error. The chain uses TRBV29-1 and TRBJ2-3, with D tentatively TRBD1 or TRBD2 (5 bases each). The germline V gene has CDR1 SQVTM and CDR2 ANQGSEA. This CDR3 has 15 residues. CDR3 sequence: CSVDDPGPEADTQYF. The CDR3 DNA sequence: TGCAGCGTTGATGATCCGGGACCCGAGGCAGATACTCAGTATTTT.

Comment on this clonotype: The conserved phenylalanine or tryptophan normally closing the CDR3 is absent here, so this likely arose from a read error. The V call is TRBV10-3, the J call TRBJ2-7, with TRBD1 matching over 8 bases. The CDR3 is 14 amino acids. CDR1 is ENHRY, CDR2 SYGVKD, per germline. The CDR3 DNA reads TGTGCCATCAACGAAAGGCAGGGGGCGGACGAACAGTACAGC. Translation: CAINERQGADEQYS.

For this clonotype: In this CDR3 the conserved last residue, phenylalanine or tryptophan, is missing, so a read error is likely. The rearrangement joins TRBV11-2 to TRBJ2-7; D not resolved. The V gene's germline CDR1 is SGHAT and CDR2 FQNNGV. The CDR3 has 14 residues. Trimming pared 5 bases from V and 7 bases from J, leaving 18 bases between. CDR3 protein: CASSLRASRGEQYL. The CDR3, as DNA: TGTGCCAGCAGCCTACGGGCCTCCAGAGGAGAGCAGTACCTT.

This clonotype is a singleton in its sample. The chain joins TRBV20-1 to TRBJ2-1; 7 nucleotides agree with TRBD2. After removal of 0 bases from V and 7 bases from J, the junction contained 9 bases not matched to a gene. Germline CDR1 and CDR2: DFQATT and SNEGSKA (reference sequence). This CDR3 contains 15 residues. CDR3 nucleotide sequence: TGCAGTGCTAGAGATCCGGCTAGCGGATTGAATGAGCAGTTCTTC. It specifies CSARDPASGLNEQFF.

In regard to this clonotype: A junction boundary mismatches the germline segment, possibly from a read error. The V call is TRBV6-5, the J call TRBJ2-1; possible D gene TRBD1, 5 bases. This CDR3 comprises 13 residues. CDR1 is MNHEY and CDR2 is SVGAGI in the germline V gene. In DNA, the CDR3 is TGTGTCAGCAGGGAACAAATTTACAATAAGCAGTCCTTC. It is translated as CVSREQIYNKQSF.

Concerning this clonotype itself: The missing conserved phenylalanine or tryptophan at the end of this CDR3 makes a read error likely. The CDR3 DNA reads TGTGCTAGCAGCCCACTAACACTAGCGGAGCAGTACTTA. It specifies CASSPLTLAEQYL. V and J are TRBV13 and TRBJ2-7; 7 bases match TRBD2. This CDR3 has 13 amino acids. Germline V gene sequence: CDR1 PRHDT, CDR2 FYEKMQ (reference sequence).